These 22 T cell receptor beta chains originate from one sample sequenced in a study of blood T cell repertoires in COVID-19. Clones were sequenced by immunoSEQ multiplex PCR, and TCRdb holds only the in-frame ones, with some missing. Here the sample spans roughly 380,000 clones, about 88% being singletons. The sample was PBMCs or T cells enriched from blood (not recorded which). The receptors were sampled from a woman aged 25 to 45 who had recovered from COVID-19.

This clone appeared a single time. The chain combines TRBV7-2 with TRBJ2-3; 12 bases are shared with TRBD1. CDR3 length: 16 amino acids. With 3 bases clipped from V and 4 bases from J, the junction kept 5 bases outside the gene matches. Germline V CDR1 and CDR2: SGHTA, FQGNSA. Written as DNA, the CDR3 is TGTGCCAGCAGCTTCCCGGGACAGGGGGCTTCAGATACGCAGTATTTT. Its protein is CASSFPGQGASDTQYF.

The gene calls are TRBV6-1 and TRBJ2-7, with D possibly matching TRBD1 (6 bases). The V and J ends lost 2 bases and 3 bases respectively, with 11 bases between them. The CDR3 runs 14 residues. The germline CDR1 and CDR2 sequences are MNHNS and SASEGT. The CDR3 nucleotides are TGTGCCAGCAGTGAATGGACAGCCCTCTACGAGCAGTACTTC. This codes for CASSEWTALYEQYF.

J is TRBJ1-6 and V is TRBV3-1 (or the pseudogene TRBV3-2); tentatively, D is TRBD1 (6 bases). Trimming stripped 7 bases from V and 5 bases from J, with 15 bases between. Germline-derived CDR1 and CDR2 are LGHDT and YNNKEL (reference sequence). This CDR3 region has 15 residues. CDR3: CASNGGGPDNSPLHF. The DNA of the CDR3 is TGTGCCAGCAACGGGGGGGGGCCTGATAATTCACCCCTCCACTTT.

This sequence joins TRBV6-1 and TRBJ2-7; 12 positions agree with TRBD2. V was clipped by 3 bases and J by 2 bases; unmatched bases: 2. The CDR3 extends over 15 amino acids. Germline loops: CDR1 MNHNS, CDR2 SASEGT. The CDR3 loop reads CASSELAGGPYEQYF. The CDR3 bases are TGTGCCAGCAGTGAGCTAGCGGGAGGGCCCTACGAGCAGTACTTC.

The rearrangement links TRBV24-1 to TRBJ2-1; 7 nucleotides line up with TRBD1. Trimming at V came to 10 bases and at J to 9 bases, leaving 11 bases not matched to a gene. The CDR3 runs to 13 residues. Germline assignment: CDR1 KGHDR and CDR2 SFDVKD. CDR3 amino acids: CATEAHNRGEQFF. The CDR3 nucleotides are TGTGCCACAGAAGCGCACAACAGGGGTGAGCAGTTCTTC.

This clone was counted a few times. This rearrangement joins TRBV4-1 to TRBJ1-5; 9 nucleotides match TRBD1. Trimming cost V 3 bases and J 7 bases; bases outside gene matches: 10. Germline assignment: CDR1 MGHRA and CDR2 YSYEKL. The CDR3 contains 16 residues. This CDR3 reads CASSQVTGGSGQPQHF. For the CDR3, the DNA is TGCGCCAGCAGCCAGGTCACAGGGGGCTCGGGACAGCCCCAGCATTTT.

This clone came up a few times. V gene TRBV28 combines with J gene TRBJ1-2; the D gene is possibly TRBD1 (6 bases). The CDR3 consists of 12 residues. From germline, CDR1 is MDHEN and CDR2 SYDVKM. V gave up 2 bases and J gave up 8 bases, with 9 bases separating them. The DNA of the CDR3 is TGTGCCAGCAGTTTAGGGGGCAAGGGCTACACCTTC. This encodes CASSLGGKGYTF.

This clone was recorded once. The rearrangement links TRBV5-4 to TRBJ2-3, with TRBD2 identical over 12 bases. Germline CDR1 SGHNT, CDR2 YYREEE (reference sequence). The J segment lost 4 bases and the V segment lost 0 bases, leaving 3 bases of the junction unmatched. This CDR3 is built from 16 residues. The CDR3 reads CASSLASGGGPDTQYF. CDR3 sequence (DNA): TGTGCCAGCAGCTTGGCTAGCGGGGGGGGACCAGATACGCAGTATTTT.

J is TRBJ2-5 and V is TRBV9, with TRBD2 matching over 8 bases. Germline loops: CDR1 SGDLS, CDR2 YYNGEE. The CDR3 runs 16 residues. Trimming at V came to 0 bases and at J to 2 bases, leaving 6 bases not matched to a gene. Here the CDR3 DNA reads TGTGCCAGCAGCGTAGTGGGCGGGGGGCCGCAAGAGACCCAGTACTTC. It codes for CASSVVGGGPQETQYF. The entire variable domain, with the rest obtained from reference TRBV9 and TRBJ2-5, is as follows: DSGVTQTPKHLITATGQRVTLRCSPRSGDLSVYWYQQSLDQGLQFLIQYYNGEERAKGNILERFSAQQFPDLHSELNLSSLELGDSALYFCASSVVGGGPQETQYFGPGTRLLVL.

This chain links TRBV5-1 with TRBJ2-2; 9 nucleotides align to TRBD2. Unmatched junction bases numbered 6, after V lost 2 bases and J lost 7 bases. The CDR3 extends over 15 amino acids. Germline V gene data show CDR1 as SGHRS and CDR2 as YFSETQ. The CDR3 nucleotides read TGCGCCAGCAGCTTACCTAGCGGGACTATCGGGGAGCTGTTTTTT. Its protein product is CASSLPSGTIGELFF.

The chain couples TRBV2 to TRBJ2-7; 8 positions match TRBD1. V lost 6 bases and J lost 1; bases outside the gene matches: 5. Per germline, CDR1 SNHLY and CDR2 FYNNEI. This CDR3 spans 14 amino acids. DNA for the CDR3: TGTGCCAGCAGACGGACAGGGATGTCCTACGAGCAGTACTTC. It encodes CASRRTGMSYEQYF.

CDR3 nucleotide sequence: TGTGCCAGCAGTGCCGGGTCGAACACCGGGGAGCTGTTTTTT. Encoded protein: CASSAGSNTGELFF. The chain uses TRBV2 and TRBJ2-2; no firm D call. The V end lost 4 bases, the J end lost 0 bases, and 6 bases lay between the germline ends. CDR3 length equals 14 residues. Germline V CDR1 and CDR2: SNHLY, FYNNEI.

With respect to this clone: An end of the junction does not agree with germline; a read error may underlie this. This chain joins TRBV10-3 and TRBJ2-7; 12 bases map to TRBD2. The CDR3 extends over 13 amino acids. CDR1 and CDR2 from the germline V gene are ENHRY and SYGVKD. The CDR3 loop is CAISDQTSGRWDF. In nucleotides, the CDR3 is TGTGCCATCAGTGATCAGACTAGCGGGAGATGGGACTTC.

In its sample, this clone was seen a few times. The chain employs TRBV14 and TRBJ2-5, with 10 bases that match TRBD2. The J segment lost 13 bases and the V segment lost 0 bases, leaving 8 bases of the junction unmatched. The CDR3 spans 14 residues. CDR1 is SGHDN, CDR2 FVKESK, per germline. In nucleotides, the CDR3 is TGTGCCAGCAGCCAAGATCGAATAGCGGGGGGACCGTACTTC. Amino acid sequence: CASSQDRIAGGPYF.

The CDR3 loop reads CASSLISGSYQPQHF. The CDR3 DNA reads as TGTGCCAGCAGCTTAATATCAGGGTCCTATCAGCCCCAGCATTTT. J is TRBJ1-5 and V is TRBV7-2; perhaps TRBD1 as D (5 bases). Germline V gene data show CDR1 as SGHTA and CDR2 as FQGNSA. The CDR3 loop spans 15 amino acids. Trimming took 2 bases from V and 5 from J, leaving 13 bases between them. Full variable domain (missing parts from reference TRBV7-2 and TRBJ1-5): GAGVSQSPSNKVTEKGKDVELRCDPISGHTALYWYRQSLGQGLEFLIYFQGNSAPDKSGLPSDRFSAERTGGSVSTLTIQRTQQEDSAVYLCASSLISGSYQPQHFGDGTRLSIL.

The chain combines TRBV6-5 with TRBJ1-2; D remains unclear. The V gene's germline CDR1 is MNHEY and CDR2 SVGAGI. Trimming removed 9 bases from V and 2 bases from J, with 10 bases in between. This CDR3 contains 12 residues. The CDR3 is CARYYRNYGYTF. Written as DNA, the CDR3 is TGTGCCAGATACTACCGAAACTATGGCTACACCTTC.

The CDR3: CASRFRGESSPLHF. In nucleotides, the CDR3 is TGTGCCAGCAGATTCAGGGGTGAGAGTTCACCCCTCCACTTT. The V gene is TRBV6-5, the J gene TRBJ1-6; maybe TRBD1 (6 bases). With 6 bases removed from V and 9 bases from J, the gap between germline ends came to 15 bases. The CDR3 loop spans 14 amino acids. Germline CDR1 MNHEY, CDR2 SVGAGI.

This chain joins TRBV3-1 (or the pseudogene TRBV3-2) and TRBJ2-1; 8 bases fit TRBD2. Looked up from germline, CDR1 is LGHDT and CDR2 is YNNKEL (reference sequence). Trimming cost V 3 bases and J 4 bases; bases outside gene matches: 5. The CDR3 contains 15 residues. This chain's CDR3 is CASSHSTSGYNEQFF. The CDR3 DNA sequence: TGTGCCAGCAGCCATTCTACTAGCGGTTACAATGAGCAGTTCTTC.

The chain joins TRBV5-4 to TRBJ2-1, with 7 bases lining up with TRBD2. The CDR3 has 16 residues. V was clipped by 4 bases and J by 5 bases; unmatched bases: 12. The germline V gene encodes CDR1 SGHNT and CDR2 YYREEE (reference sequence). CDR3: CASSPVGAGRDNEQFF. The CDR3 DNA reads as TGTGCCAGCAGCCCCGTGGGAGCGGGGCGGGACAATGAGCAGTTCTTC. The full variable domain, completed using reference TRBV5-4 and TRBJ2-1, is ETGVTQSPTHLIKTRGQQVTLRCSSQSGHNTVSWYQQALGQGPQFIFQYYREEENGRGNFPPRFSGLQFPNYSSELNVNALELDDSALYLCASSPVGAGRDNEQFFGPGTRLTVL.

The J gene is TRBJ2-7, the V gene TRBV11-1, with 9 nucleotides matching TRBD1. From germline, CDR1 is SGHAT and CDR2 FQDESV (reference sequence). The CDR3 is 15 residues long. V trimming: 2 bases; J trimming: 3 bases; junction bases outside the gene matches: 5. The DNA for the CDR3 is TGTGCCAGCAGCTTAAATGACAGGGGGAACTACGAGCAGTACTTC. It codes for CASSLNDRGNYEQYF.

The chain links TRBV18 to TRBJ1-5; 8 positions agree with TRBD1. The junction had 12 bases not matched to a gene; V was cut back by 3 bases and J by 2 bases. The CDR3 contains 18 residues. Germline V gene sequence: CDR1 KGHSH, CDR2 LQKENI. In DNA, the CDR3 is TGTGCCAGCTCACCCGGACAGGGAAGCATCTATGGCAATCAGCCCCAGCATTTT. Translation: CASSPGQGSIYGNQPQHF. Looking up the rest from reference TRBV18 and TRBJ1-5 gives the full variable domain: NAGVMQNPRHLVRRRGQEARLRCSPMKGHSHVYWYRQLPEEGLKFMVYLQKENIIDESGMPKERFSAEFPKEGPSILRIQQVVRGDSAAYFCASSPGQGSIYGNQPQHFGDGTRLSIL.

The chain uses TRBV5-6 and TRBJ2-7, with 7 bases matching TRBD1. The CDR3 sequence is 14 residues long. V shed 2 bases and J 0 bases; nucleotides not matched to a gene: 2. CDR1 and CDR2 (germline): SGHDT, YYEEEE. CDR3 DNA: TGTGCCAGCAGCTTCGGACAGGTCTCCTACGAGCAGTACTTC. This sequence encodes CASSFGQVSYEQYF.